The clone carrying this T cell receptor beta chain was counted only a few times. Germline V gives CDR1 SNHLY, CDR2 FYNNEI. The CDR3 is 15 amino acids. Trimming at V came to 6 bases and at J to 8 bases, leaving 9 bases not matched to a gene. The Seattle patients joined while their infection was active and were tracked longitudinally afterward. This sample is part of a study of blood T cell repertoires in COVID-19. About the research overall: Samples came from the United States, Italy and Spain, spanning acute and convalescent COVID-19. Sources were T cells, B-cell-depleted T cells, or PBMCs; the material itself was cDNA or gDNA.

Original analysis: Scientists estimated how many nucleated cells there were by amplifying reference gene primers. The assay was immunoSEQ multiplex PCR, and TCRdb's table has in-frame clones only and misses some. D and trimming come from the DNA, and the V and J calls and clone size come from that table. The sample contains some 300,000 clones, 85% to 90% of which appear only once. Sequenced material: peripheral blood. This sequence was found in a woman younger than 45 with COVID-19, enrolled during active disease. This chain connects TRBV2 to TRBJ1-6; 8 bases are shared with TRBD1. Here the CDR3 reads CASRGTGTGDSPLHF. CDR3 coding DNA: TGTGCCAGCAGGGGCACCGGGACAGGAGATTCACCCCTCCACTTT.